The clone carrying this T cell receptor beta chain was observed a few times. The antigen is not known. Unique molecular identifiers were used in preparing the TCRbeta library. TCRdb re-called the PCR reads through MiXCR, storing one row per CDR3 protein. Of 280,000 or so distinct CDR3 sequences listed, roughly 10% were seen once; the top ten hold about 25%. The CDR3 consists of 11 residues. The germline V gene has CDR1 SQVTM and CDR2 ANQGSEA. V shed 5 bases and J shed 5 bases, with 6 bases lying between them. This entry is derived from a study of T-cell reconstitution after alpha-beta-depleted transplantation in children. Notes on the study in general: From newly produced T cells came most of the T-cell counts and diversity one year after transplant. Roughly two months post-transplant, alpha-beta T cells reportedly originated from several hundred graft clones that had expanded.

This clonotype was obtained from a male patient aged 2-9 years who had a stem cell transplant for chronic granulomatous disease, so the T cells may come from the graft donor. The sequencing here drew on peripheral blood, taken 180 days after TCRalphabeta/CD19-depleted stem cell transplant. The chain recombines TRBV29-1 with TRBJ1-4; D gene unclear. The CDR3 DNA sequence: TGCAGCGTTCGGCTAAATGAAAAACTGTTTTTT. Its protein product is CSVRLNEKLFF.